These 25 T cell receptor beta chains came from one sample sequenced in a study of blood T cell repertoires in COVID-19. Here immunoSEQ multiplex PCR was the method, and the copy in TCRdb shows in-frame clones only, minus some. The repertoire holds approximately 440,000 clones, with approximately 86% as singletons. The sample taken for sequencing was PBMCs or T cells enriched from blood (not recorded which). All receptors come from a young woman who had recovered from COVID-19.

This rearrangement joins TRBV6-5 to TRBJ1-2; D is unresolved. The CDR3 is 13 residues long. Trimming took 2 bases from V and 0 from J, leaving 4 bases between them. In germline, CDR1 is MNHEY, CDR2 SVGAGI. DNA for the CDR3: TGTGCCAGCAGTTACGACACTAACTATGGCTACACCTTC. Protein: CASSYDTNYGYTF.

The CDR3 sequence is CASSLAGTGSQPQHF. CDR3 DNA sequence: TGCGCCAGCAGCTTGGCTGGGACAGGGAGTCAGCCCCAGCATTTT. This chain joins TRBV5-1 and TRBJ1-5, with 9 bases fitting TRBD1. CDR1 is SGHRS and CDR2 is YFSETQ in the germline V gene. The CDR3 sequence is 15 residues long. V trimming: 0 bases; J trimming: 6 bases; junction bases outside the gene matches: 4.

V and J are TRBV12-3 or TRBV12-4 and TRBJ2-4; TRBD2 agrees at 7 bases. The trim removed 8 bases at V and 1 base at J, leaving 2 bases unmatched. The CDR3 is 13 amino acids. CDR3 in amino acids: CASGREAKNIQYF. CDR3 nucleotides: TGTGCCAGCGGGAGGGAGGCCAAAAACATTCAGTACTTC.

Only one count was recorded for this clone. The rearrangement links TRBV6-2 or TRBV6-3 to TRBJ1-2, with a weak D call TRBD1 (6 bases). The germline V gene encodes CDR1 MNHEY and CDR2 SVGEGT. The CDR3 contains 17 residues. V gave up 0 bases and J gave up 4 bases, with 18 bases separating them. The CDR3 sequence: CASSYSNGTRVFYGYTF. CDR3 DNA sequence: TGTGCCAGCAGTTACTCGAATGGGACACGGGTCTTCTATGGCTACACCTTC.

The V call is TRBV20-1, the J call TRBJ1-6; tentative D call: TRBD1 (6 bases). This CDR3 spans 14 amino acids. CDR1 and CDR2 from the germline V gene are DFQATT and SNEGSKA (reference sequence). Trimming shortened V by 3 bases and J by 7 bases, and 13 bases separated the two germline ends. The CDR3 protein is CSASFGQSNSPLHF. CDR3 nucleotides: TGCAGTGCTAGTTTTGGACAGTCGAATTCACCCCTCCACTTT.

The CDR3 protein is CASSQQSRDTEAFF. In nucleotides, the CDR3 is TGTGCCAGCAGCCAACAATCACGGGACACTGAAGCTTTCTTT. The chain links TRBV4-2 to TRBJ1-1, with no clear D. The CDR3 is made up of 14 amino acids. V was pared by 2 bases and J by 3 bases, with 10 bases between. CDR1 is LGHNA, CDR2 YNFKEQ, per germline.

As for this clone: No DNA is shown, since the ends of the CDR3 on it are uncertain; the CDR3 is the one TCRdb lists. J is TRBJ2-5 and V is TRBV7-2; TRBD2, the D gene given by the table, was not confirmed from the DNA. The germline V gene has CDR1 SGHTA and CDR2 FQGNSA. The CDR3 spans 13 residues, counting both ends. CDR3: CASSILGGETQYF.

Comments on this clone: Additional DNA sequences in this sample encode the identical CDR3. The J gene is TRBJ2-5, the V gene TRBV5-1, with D perhaps matching TRBD2 (5 bases). The CDR3 is 13 amino acids. CDR1 SGHRS and CDR2 YFSETQ come from the germline V gene. V was pared by 2 bases and J by 5 bases, with 10 bases between. Here the CDR3 reads CASSLGAEETQYF. For the CDR3, the DNA is TGCGCCAGCAGCTTAGGAGCGGAGGAGACCCAGTACTTC.

This clone has only one observation. The chain couples TRBV30 to TRBJ1-6; 10 nucleotides line up with TRBD1. Germline loops: CDR1 GTSNPN, CDR2 SVGIG (reference sequence). The CDR3 contains 15 residues. The ends lost 0 bases at V and 10 bases at J; junction bases unmatched: 6. The CDR3 DNA follows: TGTGCCTGGAGTGTTACCGGGACAGGGGTATCACCCCTCCACTTT. Amino acids: CAWSVTGTGVSPLHF.

The rearrangement links TRBV2 to TRBJ1-4; D unresolved. The CDR3 is 12 amino acids. CDR1 and CDR2 from the germline V gene are SNHLY and FYNNEI. Trimming removed 3 bases at V and 7 bases at J, with 6 bases between. CDR3 loop: CASSEASEKLFF. Here the CDR3 DNA reads TGTGCCAGCAGTGAGGCAAGTGAAAAACTGTTTTTT.

The chain couples TRBV19 to TRBJ1-1; D remains unclear. Germline V lookup: CDR1 LNHDA, CDR2 SQIVND (reference sequence). Trimming left V 7 bases short and J 11 bases short, with 14 bases between. This CDR3 region has 11 residues. DNA for the CDR3: TGTGCCAGTATAAGAGAGGGCTCGGCTTTCTTT. As protein: CASIREGSAFF.

J is TRBJ2-7 and V is TRBV5-1; possible D gene TRBD1, 6 bases. Trimming shortened V by 5 bases and J by 2 bases, and 17 bases separated the two germline ends. The CDR3 extends over 15 amino acids. The V gene's germline CDR1 is SGHRS and CDR2 YFSETQ. The CDR3 here is CASRFTGFPTYEQYF. The CDR3 DNA sequence: TGCGCCAGCAGATTCACAGGGTTCCCCACCTACGAGCAGTACTTC.

This clone was observed once. The J gene is TRBJ2-7, the V gene TRBV6-1, with 16 bases that match TRBD2. CDR1 is MNHNS and CDR2 is SASEGT in the germline V gene. J was trimmed by 1 base and V by 3 bases; bases with no gene match: 3. The CDR3 consists of 17 residues. The CDR3 DNA follows: TGTGCCAGCAGTGATCAGGGACTAGCGGGGGGGTCCTACGAGCAGTACTTC. This codes for CASSDQGLAGGSYEQYF.

The chain links TRBV5-6 to TRBJ1-2, with TRBD1 as a possible D gene (6 bases). V lost 4 bases and J 5 bases, leaving 18 bases between the germline ends. This CDR3 comprises 15 residues. Germline V gene data show CDR1 as SGHDT and CDR2 as YYEEEE. The CDR3 here is CASSPAGGRGYGYTF. CDR3 coding DNA: TGTGCCAGCAGCCCCGCGGGGGGCCGAGGGTATGGCTACACCTTC.

The J gene is TRBJ2-2, the V gene TRBV12-5; TRBD1 matches 8 bases. CDR3 length equals 16 residues. The V and J ends lost 0 bases and 4 bases, in that order; junction bases with no gene match: 4. From germline, CDR1 is LGHNT and CDR2 FRNRAP. CDR3 coding DNA: TGTGCTAGTGGTTTGGTACGACAGGGGCCCACCGGGGAGCTGTTTTTT. Its protein is CASGLVRQGPTGELFF.

This chain joins TRBV7-9 and TRBJ1-1; possibly TRBD1 for D (6 bases). The germline CDR1 and CDR2 sequences are SEHNR and FQNEAQ (reference sequence). The CDR3 totals 15 residues. Trimming took off 4 bases at V and 4 bases at J, with 16 bases between the two ends. CDR3 loop: CASSSWTALVTEAFF. The CDR3 DNA is TGTGCCAGCAGCTCCTGGACAGCATTAGTCACTGAAGCTTTCTTT.

The chain combines TRBV12-1 with TRBJ2-5; the D call of TRBD2 is as the table states it, not checked on the DNA. TRBV12-1 is an annotated pseudogene. CDR3 length: 18 residues. CDR3: CASSLTTSQRRHQETQYF. The CDR3 DNA follows: TGTGCCAGCAGCCTCACTACTTCCCAGCGGCGGCACCAAGAGACCCAGTACTTC.

This chain uses TRBV7-9 with TRBJ1-4; 7 bases match TRBD1. Germline V gene sequence: CDR1 SEHNR, CDR2 FQNEAQ (reference sequence). The CDR3 covers 15 residues. The trim removed 5 bases at V and 3 bases at J, leaving 6 bases unmatched. The DNA for the CDR3 is TGTGCCAGCAGCCTAACAGGGGTGGCTAATGAAAAACTGTTTTTT. Its translation is CASSLTGVANEKLFF.

The rearrangement links TRBV7-9 to TRBJ2-3; no definite D call. V was pared by 4 bases and J by 1 base, with 9 bases between. This CDR3 is built from 14 residues. Looked up from germline, CDR1 is SEHNR and CDR2 is FQNEAQ (reference sequence). The CDR3 loop reads CASSSTLGTDTQYF. Written as DNA, the CDR3 is TGTGCCAGCAGCTCTACCCTGGGCACAGATACGCAGTATTTT.

This clone appeared once. This chain uses TRBV11-3 with TRBJ2-2, with 14 bases aligning to TRBD2. This CDR3 has 16 amino acids. Looked up from germline, CDR1 is SGHNT and CDR2 is YENEEA. J was trimmed by 7 bases and V by 3 bases; bases with no gene match: 4. The DNA of the CDR3 is TGTGCCAGCAGCTTGGGACTAGCGGGGGTTGACGGGGAGCTGTTTTTT. It translates to CASSLGLAGVDGELFF.

The chain is built from TRBV19 and TRBJ1-4; 7 bases are shared with TRBD1. V was pared by 2 bases and J by 5 bases, with 5 bases of the junction left unmatched. CDR3 length equals 15 residues. CDR1 is LNHDA and CDR2 is SQIVND in the germline V gene (reference sequence). CDR3 loop: CASSISGTENEKLFF. The CDR3 region has the DNA TGTGCCAGTAGTATATCCGGGACAGAAAATGAAAAACTGTTTTTT.

J is TRBJ2-1 and V is TRBV4-1; D is undetermined. Germline CDR1 MGHRA, CDR2 YSYEKL. This CDR3 spans 13 amino acids. V was cut by 4 bases and J by 4 bases, with 8 bases left in between. Here the CDR3 reads CASSPTVYNEQFF. The DNA of the CDR3 is TGCGCCAGCAGCCCTACAGTTTACAATGAGCAGTTCTTC.

This chain connects TRBV12-1 to TRBJ2-3; TRBD2 is the table's D call, not checked against the DNA. TRBV12-1 is classified as a pseudogene. The CDR3 is 16 amino acids. This CDR3 is CASSPSYGMCTDTQYF. The CDR3 DNA is TGTGCCAGCAGCCCATCCTACGGTATGTGCACAGATACGCAGTATTTT.

In this sample, this clone turned up a few times. The chain employs TRBV2 and TRBJ2-7; 7 positions match TRBD2. Germline assignment: CDR1 SNHLY and CDR2 FYNNEI. Germline trimming cut 7 bases from V and 6 bases from J; bases unmatched to any gene: 9. The CDR3 extends over 13 amino acids. The CDR3, as DNA: TGTGCCAGCATGTGGGAGGGACCCTTCGAGCAGTACTTC. Its protein is CASMWEGPFEQYF.

The gene calls are TRBV15 and TRBJ2-1; 8 positions agree with TRBD2. Germline values: CDR1 LNHNV, CDR2 YYDKDF (reference sequence). This CDR3 has 16 amino acids. The V segment lost 6 bases and the J segment 6 bases; nucleotides outside the gene matches: 13. The CDR3 coding sequence is TGTGCCACCAGGGGCCCCCGCGGGGGGCTTGCCAATGAGCAGTTCTTC. Protein: CATRGPRGGLANEQFF. Full variable domain (missing parts from reference TRBV15 and TRBJ2-1): DAMVIQNPRYQVTQFGKPVTLSCSQTLNHNVMYWYQQKSSQAPKLLFHYYDKDFNNEADTPDNFQSRRPNTSFCFLDIRSPGLGDTAMYLCATRGPRGGLANEQFFGPGTRLTVL.